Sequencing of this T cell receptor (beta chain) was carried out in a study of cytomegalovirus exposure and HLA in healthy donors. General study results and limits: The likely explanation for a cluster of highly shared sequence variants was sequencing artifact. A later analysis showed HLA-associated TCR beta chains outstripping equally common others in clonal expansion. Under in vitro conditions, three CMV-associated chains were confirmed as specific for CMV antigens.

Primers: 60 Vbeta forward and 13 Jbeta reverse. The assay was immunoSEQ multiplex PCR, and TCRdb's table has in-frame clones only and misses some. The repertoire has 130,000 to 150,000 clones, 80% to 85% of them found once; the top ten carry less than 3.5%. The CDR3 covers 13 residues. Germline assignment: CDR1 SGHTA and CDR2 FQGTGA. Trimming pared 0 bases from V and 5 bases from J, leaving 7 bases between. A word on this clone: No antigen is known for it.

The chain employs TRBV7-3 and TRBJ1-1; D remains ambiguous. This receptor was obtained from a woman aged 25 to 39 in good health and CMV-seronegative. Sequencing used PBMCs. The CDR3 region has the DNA TGTGCCAGCAGCTTAACTACAGTTACTGAAGCTTTCTTT. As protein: CASSLTTVTEAFF.